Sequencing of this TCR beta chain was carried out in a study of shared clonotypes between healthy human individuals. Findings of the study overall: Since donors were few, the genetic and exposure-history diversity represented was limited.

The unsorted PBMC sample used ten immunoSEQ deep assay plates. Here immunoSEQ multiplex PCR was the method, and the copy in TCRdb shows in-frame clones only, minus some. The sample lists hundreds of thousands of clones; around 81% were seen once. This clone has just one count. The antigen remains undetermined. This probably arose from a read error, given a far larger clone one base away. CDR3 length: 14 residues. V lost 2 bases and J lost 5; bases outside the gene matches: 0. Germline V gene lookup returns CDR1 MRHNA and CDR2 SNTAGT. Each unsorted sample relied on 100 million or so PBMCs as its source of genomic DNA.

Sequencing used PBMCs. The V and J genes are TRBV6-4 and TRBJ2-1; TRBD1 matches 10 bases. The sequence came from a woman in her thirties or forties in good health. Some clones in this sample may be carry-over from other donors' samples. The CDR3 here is CASSDGTGDNEQFF. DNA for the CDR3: TGTGCCAGCAGTGACGGGACAGGGGACAATGAGCAGTTCTTC.